This T cell receptor (beta chain) was identified during a study of blood T cell repertoires in COVID-19. Per the original methods: Amplified reference gene primers provided the basis for estimating nucleated cell counts. Method: immunoSEQ multiplex PCR; TCRdb's copy keeps in-frame clones and lacks some. Clonal size and the V and J genes are those of that table, whereas D and trimming came from the DNA. The repertoire consists of 95,000 to 100,000 clones, with 65% to 85% occurring once and the leading ten covering roughly 17%. CDR1 and CDR2 from the germline V gene are SGHNT and YENEEA. The germline V and J ends were trimmed by 4 bases and 6 bases, with 22 bases remaining between them. The CDR3 is made up of 18 amino acids.

The TCR comes from a woman between 55 and 75 years old with acute or convalescent COVID-19. The chain joins TRBV11-3 to TRBJ1-6; weak D call: TRBD1 (6 bases). Material for sequencing was peripheral blood. The CDR3: CASSSPSRRTEPNSPLHF. The CDR3 bases are TGTGCCAGCAGCTCTCCCTCCCGAAGGACAGAGCCTAATTCACCCCTCCACTTT.